Below, 24 T cell receptor beta chains from the same sample are listed, as sequenced in a study of T cells after yellow fever vaccination. TCRdb re-analysed the 5' RACE reads in MiXCR, keeping a single row per CDR3 protein. This table holds roughly 350,000 distinct CDR3 sequences, about 4% found once. The material sequenced was PBMCs, taken 5 days after the yellow fever booster vaccination. The receptors derive from a man in his late teens or twenties who received the YFV17D yellow fever vaccine.

In this sample, this clonotype turned up many times. The V gene is TRBV5-5, the J gene TRBJ2-1; D is uncertain. CDR1 and CDR2 (germline): SGHKS, YYEKEE (reference sequence). With 1 base removed from V and 8 bases from J, the gap between germline ends came to 4 bases. The CDR3 extends over 11 amino acids. The CDR3 protein is CASSLMDEQFF. DNA of the CDR3: TGTGCCAGCAGCTTGATGGATGAGCAGTTCTTC.

The chain employs TRBV18 and TRBJ1-3, with D possibly matching TRBD1 (5 bases). The CDR3 is 17 residues long. Germline V gives CDR1 KGHSH, CDR2 LQKENI. The V end lost 6 bases, the J end lost 0 bases, and 18 bases lay between the germline ends. CDR3 region: CASSPGLTISSGNTIYF. The CDR3 DNA is TGTGCCAGCTCGCCGGGACTTACCATTAGCTCTGGAAACACCATATATTTT.

The chain combines TRBV6-6 with TRBJ2-5; tentative D call: TRBD2 (6 bases). V lost 0 bases and J 4 bases, leaving 9 bases between the germline ends. The CDR3 covers 14 residues. Germline V gene data show CDR1 as MNHNY and CDR2 as SVGAGI (reference sequence). The CDR3 region is CASSYSGLSETQYF. The CDR3 bases are TGTGCCAGCAGTTACTCGGGACTTTCAGAGACCCAGTACTTC.

This clonotype occurred a few times. The chain is built from TRBV7-3 and TRBJ2-5; D possibly matches TRBD1 or TRBD2 (5 bases each). The germline V gene encodes CDR1 SGHTA and CDR2 FQGTGA. Trimming took 6 bases from V and 1 from J, leaving 18 bases between them. The CDR3 length is 16 residues. CDR3 nucleotide sequence: TGTGCCAGCAGACTAGGACAAGACAACACCCAAGAGACCCAGTACTTC. Its translation is CASRLGQDNTQETQYF.

This clonotype was recorded a few times. The V and J genes are TRBV4-1 and TRBJ2-3; a weak D match, TRBD2 (6 bases). V lost 1 base, J lost 2 bases, and 16 bases lay in between. The CDR3 runs 17 residues. Per germline, CDR1 MGHRA and CDR2 YSYEKL. In DNA form, the CDR3 reads TGCGCCAGCAGCCAAGGGTCGGCGGGGTACGACACAGATACGCAGTATTTT. Translating it yields CASSQGSAGYDTDTQYF.

The V and J genes are TRBV7-8 and TRBJ1-6; D ambiguous. This CDR3 has 13 residues. Per the germline V gene, CDR1 is SGHVS and CDR2 is FQNEAQ. The V end lost 7 bases, the J end lost 11 bases, and 15 bases lay between the germline ends. The chain's CDR3 is CASTSTPGAPLHF. The DNA of the CDR3 is TGTGCCAGCACCTCTACCCCCGGGGCACCCCTCCACTTT.

This clonotype was counted between two and nine times. The V and J genes are TRBV20-1 and TRBJ2-3; the match to TRBD1 covers 7 bases. Germline loops: CDR1 DFQATT, CDR2 SNEGSKA (reference sequence). The trim removed 2 bases at V and 8 bases at J, leaving 7 bases unmatched. The CDR3 covers 13 residues. The chain's CDR3 is CSARRTGSSTQYF. The CDR3 nucleotides are TGCAGTGCTAGAAGGACAGGTTCAAGTACGCAGTATTTT.

This clonotype was observed at least ten times. The chain joins TRBV7-2 to TRBJ1-3; 7 nucleotides line up with TRBD1. CDR1 is SGHTA and CDR2 is FQGNSA in the germline V gene. V was pared by 4 bases and J by 4 bases, with 4 bases of the junction left unmatched. The CDR3 spans 14 residues. The DNA of the CDR3 is TGTGCCAGCAGCTACGGGACAGTCGGAAACACCATATATTTT. Encoded protein: CASSYGTVGNTIYF.

This clonotype was seen ten or more times. This chain joins TRBV5-5 and TRBJ1-2, with D unresolved. From germline, CDR1 is SGHKS and CDR2 YYEKEE (reference sequence). The CDR3 runs to 12 residues. Trimming took off 4 bases at V and 3 bases at J, with 7 bases between the two ends. This chain's CDR3 is CASSQRDYGYTF. CDR3 nucleotides: TGTGCCAGCAGCCAGAGGGACTATGGCTACACCTTC.

The chain employs TRBV10-2 and TRBJ1-2; D call uncertain. This CDR3 spans 14 amino acids. V lost 3 bases to trimming and J lost 2 bases, with 10 bases between them. Germline V gene data show CDR1 as WSHSY and CDR2 as SAAADI. CDR3 residues: CASSEEITNYGYTF. Written as DNA, the CDR3 is TGCGCCAGCAGTGAAGAGATAACCAACTATGGCTACACCTTC.

This clonotype was seen a few times. The V gene is TRBV28, the J gene TRBJ2-5; 7 nucleotides line up with TRBD1. CDR3 length: 16 amino acids. CDR1 MDHEN and CDR2 SYDVKM come from the germline V gene. V dropped 6 bases and J dropped 5; count of bases not matched to a gene: 15. The CDR3: CASSIPLTGYGETQYF. CDR3 DNA sequence: TGTGCCAGCAGCATCCCCTTGACAGGGTACGGGGAGACCCAGTACTTC.

The chain has TRBV7-9 and TRBJ1-1; D is undetermined. V dropped 4 bases and J dropped 4 bases, with 19 bases sitting between them. The CDR3 sequence is 16 residues long. CDR1 is SEHNR and CDR2 is FQNEAQ in the germline V gene (reference sequence). For the CDR3, the DNA is TGTGCCAGCAGCTCCAACCCGCGGGCAGGTCGCACTGAAGCTTTCTTT. This translates into CASSSNPRAGRTEAFF.

This rearrangement joins TRBV6-2 or TRBV6-3 to TRBJ2-7, with 8 bases identical to TRBD1. J lost 5 bases, V lost 8 bases, and 14 bases had no gene match. Germline CDR1 MNHEY, CDR2 SVGEGT. The CDR3 extends over 15 amino acids. Here the CDR3 DNA reads TGTGCCAGCTCCTCCCTGGTGGACAGGGTCGACGAGCAGTACTTC. Its protein is CASSSLVDRVDEQYF.

This clonotype has only a few counts. The chain employs TRBV30 and TRBJ1-3; D is unresolved. This CDR3 has 12 residues. V lost 3 bases and J 0 bases, leaving 3 bases between the germline ends. Germline CDR1 and CDR2: GTSNPN and SVGIG (reference sequence). The CDR3 DNA is TGTGCCTGGAGCGCCTCTGGAAACACCATATATTTT. This codes for CAWSASGNTIYF.

The table lists this clonotype with many counts. The chain carries TRBV5-4 and TRBJ2-5, with TRBD2 identical over 10 bases. Germline V lookup: CDR1 SGHNT, CDR2 YYREEE (reference sequence). V lost 4 bases to trimming and J lost 4 bases; unmatched junction nucleotides: 4. The CDR3 has 14 amino acids. The CDR3 DNA sequence: TGTGCCAGCAGCCAGACTAGCGGGCCAGAGACCCAGTACTTC. This sequence encodes CASSQTSGPETQYF.

CDR3: CAWGVGGYTGELFF. The DNA for the CDR3 is TGTGCCTGGGGGGTTGGGGGATACACCGGGGAGCTGTTTTTT. This chain links TRBV30 with TRBJ2-2; tentatively, D is TRBD1 or TRBD2 (5 bases each). V was pared by 5 bases and J by 3 bases, with 13 bases between. CDR3 size: 14 residues. Germline lookup yields CDR1 GTSNPN and CDR2 SVGIG (reference sequence).

In its sample, this clonotype was seen a few times. V and J are TRBV7-2 and TRBJ2-2, with D possibly TRBD2 on 6 matching bases. V was clipped by 3 bases and J by 3 bases, with 11 bases between them. This CDR3 has 15 amino acids. Germline CDR1 is SGHTA and CDR2 is FQGNSA. CDR3 bases: TGTGCCAGCAGCTTCGATATAGCGGACACCGGGGAGCTGTTTTTT. Amino acid sequence: CASSFDIADTGELFF.

J is TRBJ2-3 and V is TRBV7-9; 9 bases match TRBD2. Losses at the gene ends were 2 bases for V and 1 base for J; bases not matched to a gene: 4. The CDR3 is 16 amino acids. Germline V gene lookup returns CDR1 SEHNR and CDR2 FQNEAQ (reference sequence). CDR3 loop: CASSLNLAGRTDTQYF. In DNA form, the CDR3 reads TGTGCCAGCAGCTTAAATCTAGCGGGGCGCACAGATACGCAGTATTTT. Looking up the rest from reference TRBV7-9 and TRBJ2-3 gives the full variable domain: DTGVSQNPRHKITKRGQNVTFRCDPISEHNRLYWYRQTLGQGPEFLTYFQNEAQLEKSRLLSDRFSAERPKGSFSTLEIQRTEQGDSAMYLCASSLNLAGRTDTQYFGPGTRLTVL.

This clonotype occurred many times. V and J are TRBV5-1 and TRBJ2-7, with unresolved D. Trimming cost V 1 base and J 2 bases, with 7 bases left between them. The CDR3 covers 13 residues. Germline assignment: CDR1 SGHRS and CDR2 YFSETQ. In DNA form, the CDR3 reads TGCGCCAGCAGCTTGAACGCCGCCTACGAGCAGTACTTC. Amino acid sequence: CASSLNAAYEQYF.

The table lists this clonotype with a few counts. This chain links TRBV9 with TRBJ1-6; D remains ambiguous. The CDR3 runs to 15 residues. CDR1 and CDR2 (germline): SGDLS, YYNGEE. Between the trimmed V and J ends, which lost 0 bases and 4 bases, there was a span of 8 bases. CDR3 loop: CASSVDLRYNSPLHF. In DNA form, the CDR3 reads TGTGCCAGCAGCGTAGACTTACGGTATAATTCACCCCTCCACTTT. Together with reference TRBV9 and TRBJ1-6, the CDR3 gives the full variable domain: DSGVTQTPKHLITATGQRVTLRCSPRSGDLSVYWYQQSLDQGLQFLIQYYNGEERAKGNILERFSAQQFPDLHSELNLSSLELGDSALYFCASSVDLRYNSPLHFGNGTRLTVT.

Only a few counts were recorded for this clonotype. This chain connects TRBV3-2 to TRBJ2-4; no check of the table's D call, TRBD1, against the DNA was made. TRBV3-2 is classified as a pseudogene. The CDR3 loop spans 20 amino acids. The CDR3 DNA sequence: TGTGCCAGCAGCCGGGGGGCCGAGGTGATGAGGATGGTGGCCAAAAACATTCAGTACTTC. Protein sequence: CASSRGAEVMRMVAKNIQYF.

This clonotype was seen many times. The chain recombines TRBV4-3 with TRBJ2-2; D is perhaps TRBD1 (6 bases). The germline CDR1 and CDR2 sequences are LGHNA and YSLEER. CDR3 size: 15 residues. Trimming left V 0 bases short and J 4 bases short, with 9 bases between. The CDR3 is CASSQDPGATGELFF. In nucleotides, the CDR3 is TGCGCCAGCAGCCAAGATCCAGGGGCCACCGGGGAGCTGTTTTTT.

The chain is built from TRBV12-3 or TRBV12-4 and TRBJ2-1; possibly TRBD2 for D (6 bases). With 7 bases removed from V and 5 bases from J, the gap between germline ends came to 21 bases. The CDR3 extends over 16 amino acids. The CDR3, as DNA: TGTGCCAGCACCGACGTGGCGGCGGGACTCCACAATGAGCAGTTCTTC. It codes for CASTDVAAGLHNEQFF.

This clonotype has just a few counts. The chain links TRBV2 to TRBJ2-6; D is undetermined. Germline CDR1 reads SNHLY; CDR2 reads FYNNEI. CDR3 size: 14 residues. The V and J ends lost 7 bases and 1 base respectively, with 8 bases between them. The CDR3 loop is CASIFGSGANVLTF. CDR3 bases: TGTGCCAGCATCTTTGGGTCTGGGGCCAACGTCCTGACTTTC. The variable domain in full, with the rest retrieved from reference TRBV2 and TRBJ2-6, is EPEVTQTPSHQVTQMGQEVILRCVPISNHLYFYWYRQILGQKVEFLVSFYNNEISEKSEIFDDQFSVERPDGSNFTLKIRSTKLEDSAMYFCASIFGSGANVLTFGAGSRLTVL.